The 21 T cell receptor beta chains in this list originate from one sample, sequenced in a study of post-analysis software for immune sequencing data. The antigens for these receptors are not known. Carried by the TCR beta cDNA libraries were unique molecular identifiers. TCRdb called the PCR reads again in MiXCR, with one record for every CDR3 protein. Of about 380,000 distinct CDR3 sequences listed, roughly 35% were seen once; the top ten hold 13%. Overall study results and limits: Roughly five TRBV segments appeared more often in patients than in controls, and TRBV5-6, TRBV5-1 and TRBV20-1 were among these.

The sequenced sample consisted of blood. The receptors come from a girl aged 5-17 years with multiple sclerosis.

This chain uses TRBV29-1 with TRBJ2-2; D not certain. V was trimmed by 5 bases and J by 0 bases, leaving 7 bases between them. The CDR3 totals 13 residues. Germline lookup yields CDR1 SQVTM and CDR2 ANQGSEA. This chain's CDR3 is CSVWAANTGELFF. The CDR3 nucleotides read TGCAGCGTTTGGGCAGCGAACACCGGGGAGCTGTTTTTT.

The DNA for the CDR3 is TGCGCCAGCAGCTTACCTGGACTAGCGGGTTCACAAGAGACCCAGTACTTC. This encodes CASSLPGLAGSQETQYF. This chain joins TRBV5-1 and TRBJ2-5; TRBD2 matches 11 bases. CDR3 length equals 17 residues. Trimming took 2 bases from V and 2 from J; bases not matched to a gene: 8. Looked up from germline, CDR1 is SGHRS and CDR2 is YFSETQ.

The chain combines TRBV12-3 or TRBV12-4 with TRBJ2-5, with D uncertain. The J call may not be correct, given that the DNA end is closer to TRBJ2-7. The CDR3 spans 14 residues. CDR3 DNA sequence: TGTGCCAGCAGTCCCCTCCGGCCCAGCAACGAGCAGTACTTC. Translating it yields CASSPLRPSNEQYF.

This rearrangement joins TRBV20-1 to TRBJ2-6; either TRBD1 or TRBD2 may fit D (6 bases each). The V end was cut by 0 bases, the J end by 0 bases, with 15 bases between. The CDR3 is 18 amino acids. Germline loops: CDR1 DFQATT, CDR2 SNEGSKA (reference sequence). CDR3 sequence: CSARDRFGGFSGANVLTF. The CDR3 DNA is TGCAGTGCTAGAGATCGGTTCGGGGGCTTCTCTGGGGCCAACGTCCTGACTTTC.

CDR3 protein: CASSLRAGGNTEAFF. Written as DNA, the CDR3 is TGCGCCAGCAGCTTGAGGGCAGGGGGTAACACTGAAGCTTTCTTT. This sequence joins TRBV5-1 and TRBJ1-1, with 7 bases fitting TRBD1. CDR1 is SGHRS, CDR2 YFSETQ, per germline. This CDR3 is 15 amino acids long. J lost 2 bases, V lost 1 base, and 5 bases had no gene match.

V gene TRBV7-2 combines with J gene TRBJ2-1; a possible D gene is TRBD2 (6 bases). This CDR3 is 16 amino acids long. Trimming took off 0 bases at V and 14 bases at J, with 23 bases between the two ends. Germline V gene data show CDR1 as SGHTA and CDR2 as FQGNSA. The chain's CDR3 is CASSLAGTPVNEMEFF. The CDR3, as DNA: TGTGCCAGCAGCTTAGCGGGGACTCCCGTAAACGAGATGGAGTTCTTC.

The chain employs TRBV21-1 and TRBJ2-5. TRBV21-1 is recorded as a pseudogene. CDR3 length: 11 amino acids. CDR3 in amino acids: CACSRQETQYF. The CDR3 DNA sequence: TGTGCCTGCAGCCGACAAGAGACCCAGTACTTC.

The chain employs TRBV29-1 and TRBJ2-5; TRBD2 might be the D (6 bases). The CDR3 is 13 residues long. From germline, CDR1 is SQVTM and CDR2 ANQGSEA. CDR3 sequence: CNGRVAEGETQYF. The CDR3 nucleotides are TGCAACGGTCGGGTAGCGGAGGGGGAGACCCAGTACTTC.

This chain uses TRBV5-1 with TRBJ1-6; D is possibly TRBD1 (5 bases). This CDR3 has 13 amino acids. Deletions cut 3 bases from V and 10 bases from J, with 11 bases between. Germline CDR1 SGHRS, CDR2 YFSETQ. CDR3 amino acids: CASSSSGRSPLHF. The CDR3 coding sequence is TGCGCCAGCAGCTCCTCAGGGAGATCACCCCTCCACTTT. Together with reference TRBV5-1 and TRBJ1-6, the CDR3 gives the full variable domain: KAGVTQTPRYLIKTRGQQVTLSCSPISGHRSVSWYQQTPGQGLQFLFEYFSETQRNKGNFPGRFSGRQFSNSRSEMNVSTLELGDSALYLCASSSSGRSPLHFGNGTRLTVT.

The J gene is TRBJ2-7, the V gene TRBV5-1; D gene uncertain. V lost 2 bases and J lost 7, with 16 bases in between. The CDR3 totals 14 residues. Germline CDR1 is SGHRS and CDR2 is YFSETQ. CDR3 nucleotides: TGCGCCAGCAGCTTCGGGCAGACAAGTGGTGAGCAGTACTTC. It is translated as CASSFGQTSGEQYF.

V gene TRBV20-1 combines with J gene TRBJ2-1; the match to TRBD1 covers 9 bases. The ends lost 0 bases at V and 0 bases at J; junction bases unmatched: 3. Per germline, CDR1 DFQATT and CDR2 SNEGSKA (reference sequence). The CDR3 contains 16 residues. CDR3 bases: TGCAGTGCTAGAGATTGGGACAGGGCCTCCTACAATGAGCAGTTCTTC. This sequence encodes CSARDWDRASYNEQFF.

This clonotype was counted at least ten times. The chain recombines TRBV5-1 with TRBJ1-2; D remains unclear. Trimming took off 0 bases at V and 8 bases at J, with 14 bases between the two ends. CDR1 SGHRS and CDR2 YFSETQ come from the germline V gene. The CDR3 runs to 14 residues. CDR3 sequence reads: CASSLAATRTGYTF. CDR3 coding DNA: TGCGCCAGCAGCTTGGCGGCGACCCGGACGGGCTACACCTTC.

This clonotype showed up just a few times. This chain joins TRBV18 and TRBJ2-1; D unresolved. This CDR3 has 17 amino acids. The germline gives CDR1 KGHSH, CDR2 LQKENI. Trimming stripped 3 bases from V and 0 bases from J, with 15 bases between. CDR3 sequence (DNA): TGTGCCAGCTCACCGTCCCCCGCCCGCGGCTCCTACAATGAGCAGTTCTTC. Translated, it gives CASSPSPARGSYNEQFF.

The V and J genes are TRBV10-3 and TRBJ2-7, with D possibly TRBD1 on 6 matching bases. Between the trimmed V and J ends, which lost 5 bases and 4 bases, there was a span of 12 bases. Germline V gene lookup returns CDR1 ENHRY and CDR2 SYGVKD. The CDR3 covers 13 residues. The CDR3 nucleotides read TGTGCCATCAGTCTACAGGGATGGTACGAGCAGTACTTC. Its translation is CAISLQGWYEQYF.

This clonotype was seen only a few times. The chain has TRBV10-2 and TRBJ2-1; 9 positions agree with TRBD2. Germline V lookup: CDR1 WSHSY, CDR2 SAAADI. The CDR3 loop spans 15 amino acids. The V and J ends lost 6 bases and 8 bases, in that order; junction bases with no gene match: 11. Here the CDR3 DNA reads TGCGCCAGCAGCCCACCGGGACTAGCTTACGATGAGCAGTTCTTC. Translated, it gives CASSPPGLAYDEQFF.

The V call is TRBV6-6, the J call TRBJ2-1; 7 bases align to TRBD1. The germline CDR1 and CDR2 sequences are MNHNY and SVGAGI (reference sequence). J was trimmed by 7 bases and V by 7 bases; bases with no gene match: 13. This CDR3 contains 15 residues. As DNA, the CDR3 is TGTGCCAGCACCCTAGGGGAACAGGGGATAAATGAGCAGTTCTTC. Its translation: CASTLGEQGINEQFF.

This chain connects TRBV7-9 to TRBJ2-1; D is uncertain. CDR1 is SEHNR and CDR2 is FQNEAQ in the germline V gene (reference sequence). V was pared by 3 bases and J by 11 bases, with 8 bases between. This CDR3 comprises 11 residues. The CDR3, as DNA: TGTGCCAGCAGCTTGGATGACAAGCAGTTCTTC. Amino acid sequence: CASSLDDKQFF.

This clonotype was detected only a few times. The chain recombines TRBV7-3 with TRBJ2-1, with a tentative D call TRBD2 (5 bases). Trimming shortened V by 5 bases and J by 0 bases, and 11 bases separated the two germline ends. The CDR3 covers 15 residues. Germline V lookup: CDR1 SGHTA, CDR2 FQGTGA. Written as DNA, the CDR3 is TGTGCCAGCAGCCAGAGGGTGAGCTCCTACAATGAGCAGTTCTTC. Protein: CASSQRVSSYNEQFF.

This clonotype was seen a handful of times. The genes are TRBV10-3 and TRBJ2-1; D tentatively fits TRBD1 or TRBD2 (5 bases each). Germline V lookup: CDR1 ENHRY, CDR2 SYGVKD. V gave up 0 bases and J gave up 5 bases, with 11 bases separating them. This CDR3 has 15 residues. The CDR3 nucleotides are TGTGCCATCAGTGAGTCAGTTAGGGGAGACAATGAGCAGTTCTTC. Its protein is CAISESVRGDNEQFF.

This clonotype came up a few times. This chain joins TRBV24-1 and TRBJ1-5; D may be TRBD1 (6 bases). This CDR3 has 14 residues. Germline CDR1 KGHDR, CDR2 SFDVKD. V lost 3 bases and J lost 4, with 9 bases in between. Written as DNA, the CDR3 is TGTGCCACCAGTGATCAGGGGTCTAATCAGCCCCAGCATTTT. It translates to CATSDQGSNQPQHF.

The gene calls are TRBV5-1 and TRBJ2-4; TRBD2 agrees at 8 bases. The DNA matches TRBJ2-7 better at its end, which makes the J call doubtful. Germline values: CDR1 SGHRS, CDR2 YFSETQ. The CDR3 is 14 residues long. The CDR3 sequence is CASTPGGRRYEQYF. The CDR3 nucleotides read TGCGCCAGCACTCCGGGGGGGCGAAGGTACGAGCAGTACTTC.